This paragraph covers one TCR beta chain sequence. The antigen it binds to is not known. Base qualities were left out, and no much larger clone turns up one base away. CD8 naive samples were obtained by positive selection for CCR7 among CD45RO-negative cells, yielding a CD45RA+CCR7+ population from which TemRA cells were excluded. Donors were healthy HIV-negative adults with no recently reported acute infections or vaccinations. Every donor was a Caucasian adult residing in Nashville, Tennessee, USA. Blood was collected by leukapheresis, and PBMCs were isolated by Ficoll-Histopaque density gradient centrifugation and then cryopreserved in liquid nitrogen vapor phase. Analytical flow cytometry was used to check the purity and quantity of each magnetically sorted T cell population. Each sorted fraction had its genomic DNA isolated and then quantified by UV absorbance on a Nanodrop 2000c. This sample is drawn from a study of shared clonotypes between healthy human individuals (dated by TCRdb to 2020 to 2022). With regard to the full study: The cohort comprised a couple of women and three men aged 18 to 49 years. Each donor's leukapheresis produced roughly between roughly 0.85 and 10 billion PBMCs. For each donor, CD4 naive and CD4 memory were each run on three plates, CD8 naive on two plates, and CD8 memory on one plate. To estimate repertoire size and how much clonotype sharing occurs between individuals, the study deeply sequenced the blood TCR repertoires of roughly 5 healthy adults. Libraries were prepared and TCR repertoires were sequenced by different laboratories using diverse techniques, in order to increase sequencing depth and limit assay-specific biases. General findings and caveats noted by the study authors: Higher generation probabilities were observed for clonotypes shared by all four sorted-subset donors than for non-shared clonotypes. Pairwise subsampling indicated that sequencing depth was expected to affect the degree of clonotype sharing among donors. When several donors were compared, the shared fraction of clonotypes was around 5% for naive CD4, less than 4% for naive CD8, more than 2% for memory CD4, and roughly 0.4% for memory CD8. Naive subsets generally had larger estimated clonotype richness than memory subsets did. Rarefaction of sorted-subset datasets indicated incomplete sequencing despite the large sequencing depth. Sampling was restricted to blood, and TCR repertoires in tissues likely differ from the TCR repertoires found in blood. Because the study included only a small number of donors, the genetic and exposure-history diversity represented was limited.

V loses 5 bases, J loses 1 base, and the germline ends lie 14 bases apart. The germline V gene (reference sequence) specifies MNHNY as CDR1 and SVGAGI as CDR2. Taken from cysteine to phenylalanine, the CDR3 has 15 residues. The only DNA kept is the CDR3, 45 bases in frame from the first base. Using the deep immunoSEQ assay, multiplex PCR amplified TCR CDR3 regions from genomic DNA. Genomic DNA extracted from each cell subset was distributed evenly over all wells of several immunoSEQ 96-well plates, and each plate served as one replicate. For sorted subsets, each replicate PCR was loaded with roughly 0.2 ug genomic DNA, equivalent to 25,000 to 35,000 T cell genomes. Purified libraries were measured with a Qubit 3.0 fluorometer, size-checked on a Bioanalyzer 2100, and measured again with the KAPA Library Quantification kit. Every immunoSEQ 96-well plate was sequenced on a separate single-read 150-cycle Illumina NextSeq 550 flow cell. Concerning the study's data processing: Because the immunoSEQ output held only junctional sequences and lacked quality scores, the filtering could not match the filtering applied to full-length reads. To assign V/J genes and CDR3, sequences were annotated using PyIR, a Python wrapper for IgBLAST v1.9, with IMGT germline references. Reads with weak V/J assignments (E-value above 1e-6), missing CDR3, stop codons, out-of-frame junctions, or ambiguous translated residues were removed. V3J clonotypes were defined as sequences sharing an identical inferred V gene, J gene, and CDR3 amino acid sequence. To compute the percentage overlap between repertoires, the number of shared unique clonotypes was divided by the size of the smaller repertoire. Richness of each repertoire was evaluated using RTK rarefaction, the Chao1 estimator, and Recon v2.1 estimates of unobserved clonotypes. For all TCRbeta clonotypes obtained by the gDNA method from a few donors, generation probabilities were computed with OLGA. TCRdb obtained this table from immuneACCESS and retained in-frame rearrangements with V and J assigned. These tables miss some clones; where compared with another copy, unresolved V genes account for less than half of the shortfall, and the remainder is unexplained. V and J calls and clone size come straight from that table; D and trimming were deduced from the DNA. The sample table shows around 640,000 clones, and 96% are seen once. Clones ranked in the top ten supply about 0.12% of the sample.

Sequencing used naive CD8+ T cells sorted from blood. Per the publication, the cell subset or site label means: CD45RA+CCR7+. The chain links TRBV6-6 with TRBJ1-1, and TRBD1 may be the D gene, going by 5 matching bases. This receptor was taken from a woman aged 25 to 39 in good health. The CDR3 here reads CASSGWGGSNTEAFF. The nucleotides are TGTGCCAGCAGTGGATGGGGGGGGTCGAACACTGAAGCTTTCTTT.